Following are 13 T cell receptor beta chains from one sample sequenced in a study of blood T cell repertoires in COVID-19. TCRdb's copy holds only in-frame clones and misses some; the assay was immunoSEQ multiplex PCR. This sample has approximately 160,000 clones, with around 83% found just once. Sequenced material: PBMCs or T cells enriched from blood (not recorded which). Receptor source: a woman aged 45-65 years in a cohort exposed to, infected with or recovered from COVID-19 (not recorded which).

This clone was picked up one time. CDR3 DNA sequence: TGTGCCAGCAGCAAAAGACAGGGTAACACTGAAGCTTTCTTT. It encodes CASSKRQGNTEAFF. The chain carries TRBV11-1 and TRBJ1-1, with TRBD1 identical over 7 bases. The CDR3 sequence is 14 residues long. The germline V gene encodes CDR1 SGHAT and CDR2 FQDESV (reference sequence). With V trimmed by 5 bases and J by 2 bases, 5 bases remained unmatched.

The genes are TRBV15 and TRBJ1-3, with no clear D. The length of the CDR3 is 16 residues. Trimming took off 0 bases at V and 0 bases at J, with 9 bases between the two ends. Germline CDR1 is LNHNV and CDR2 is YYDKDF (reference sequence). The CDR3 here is CATSREQRSSGNTIYF. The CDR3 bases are TGTGCCACCAGCAGAGAGCAGCGAAGCTCTGGAAACACCATATATTTT. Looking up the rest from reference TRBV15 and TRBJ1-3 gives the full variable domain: DAMVIQNPRYQVTQFGKPVTLSCSQTLNHNVMYWYQQKSSQAPKLLFHYYDKDFNNEADTPDNFQSRRPNTSFCFLDIRSPGLGDTAMYLCATSREQRSSGNTIYFGEGSWLTVV.

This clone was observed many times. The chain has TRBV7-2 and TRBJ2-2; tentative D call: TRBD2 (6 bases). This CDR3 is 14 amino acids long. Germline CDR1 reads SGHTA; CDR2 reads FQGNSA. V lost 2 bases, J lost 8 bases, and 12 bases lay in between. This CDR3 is CASSLRLATGELFF. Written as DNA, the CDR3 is TGTGCCAGCAGCTTACGGCTAGCGACGGGGGAGCTGTTTTTT.

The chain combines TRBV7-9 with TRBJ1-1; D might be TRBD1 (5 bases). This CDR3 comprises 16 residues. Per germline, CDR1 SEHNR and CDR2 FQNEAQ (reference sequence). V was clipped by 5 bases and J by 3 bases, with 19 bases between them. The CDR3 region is CASSLSQGLRYTEAFF. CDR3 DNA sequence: TGTGCCAGCAGCCTTTCTCAGGGATTGCGGTACACTGAAGCTTTCTTT.

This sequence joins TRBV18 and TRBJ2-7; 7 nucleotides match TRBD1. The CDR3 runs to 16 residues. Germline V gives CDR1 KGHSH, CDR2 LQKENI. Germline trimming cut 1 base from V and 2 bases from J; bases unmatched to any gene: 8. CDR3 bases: TGTGCCAGCTCACCACTACCGGGACAGAAAACCTACGAGCAGTACTTC. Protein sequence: CASSPLPGQKTYEQYF.

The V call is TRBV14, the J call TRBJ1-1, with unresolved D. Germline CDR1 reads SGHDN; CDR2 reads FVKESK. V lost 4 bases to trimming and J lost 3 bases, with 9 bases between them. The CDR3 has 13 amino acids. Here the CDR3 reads CASSPHMHTEAFF. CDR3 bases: TGTGCCAGCAGCCCGCACATGCACACTGAAGCTTTCTTT. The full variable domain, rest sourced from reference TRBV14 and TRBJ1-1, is EAGVTQFPSHSVIEKGQTVTLRCDPISGHDNLYWYRRVMGKEIKFLLHFVKESKQDESGMPNNRFLAERTGGTYSTLKVQPAELEDSGVYFCASSPHMHTEAFFGQGTRLTVV.

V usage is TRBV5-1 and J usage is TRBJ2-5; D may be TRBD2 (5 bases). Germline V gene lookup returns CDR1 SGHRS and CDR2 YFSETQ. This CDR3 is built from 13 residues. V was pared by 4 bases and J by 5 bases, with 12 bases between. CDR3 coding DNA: TGCGCCAGCAGCACCGCGGGCGGTGAGACCCAGTACTTC. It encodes CASSTAGGETQYF.

Here the CDR3 DNA reads TGTGCCAGCAGTTTGTTCCCTCCCCGAGTAGGGGGCTTCGAGCAGTACTTC. Translating gives CASSLFPPRVGGFEQYF. The gene calls are TRBV27 and TRBJ2-7, with 7 bases identical to TRBD1. The CDR3 consists of 17 residues. V lost 3 bases to trimming and J lost 6 bases; unmatched junction nucleotides: 17. The germline gives CDR1 MNHEY, CDR2 SMNVEV (reference sequence).

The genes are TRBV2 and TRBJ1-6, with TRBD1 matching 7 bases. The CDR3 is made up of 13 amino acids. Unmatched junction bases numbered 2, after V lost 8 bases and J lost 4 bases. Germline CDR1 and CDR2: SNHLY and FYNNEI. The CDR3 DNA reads TGTGCCAGCGGGACAGATTATAATTCACCCCTCCACTTT. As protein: CASGTDYNSPLHF.

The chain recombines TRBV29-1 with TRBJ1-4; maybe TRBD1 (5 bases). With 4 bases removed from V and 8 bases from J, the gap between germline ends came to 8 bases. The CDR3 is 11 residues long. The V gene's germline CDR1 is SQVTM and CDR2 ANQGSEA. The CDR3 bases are TGCAGCGTTGGACAGCCCGAAAAACTGTTTTTT. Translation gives CSVGQPEKLFF.

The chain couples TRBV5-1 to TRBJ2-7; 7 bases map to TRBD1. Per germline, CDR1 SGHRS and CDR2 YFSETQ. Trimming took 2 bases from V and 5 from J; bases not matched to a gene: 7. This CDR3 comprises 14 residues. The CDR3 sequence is CASSFETGSHEQYF. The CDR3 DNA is TGCGCCAGCAGCTTCGAGACAGGGTCCCACGAGCAGTACTTC.

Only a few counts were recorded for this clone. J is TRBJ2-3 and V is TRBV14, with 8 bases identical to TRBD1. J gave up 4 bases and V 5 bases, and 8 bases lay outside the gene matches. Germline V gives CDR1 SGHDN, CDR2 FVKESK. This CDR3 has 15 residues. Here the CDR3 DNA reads TGTGCCAGCAGCTCCCGGACAGGGTATGCAGATACGCAGTATTTT. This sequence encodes CASSSRTGYADTQYF. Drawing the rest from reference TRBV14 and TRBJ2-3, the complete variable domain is EAGVTQFPSHSVIEKGQTVTLRCDPISGHDNLYWYRRVMGKEIKFLLHFVKESKQDESGMPNNRFLAERTGGTYSTLKVQPAELEDSGVYFCASSSRTGYADTQYFGPGTRLTVL.

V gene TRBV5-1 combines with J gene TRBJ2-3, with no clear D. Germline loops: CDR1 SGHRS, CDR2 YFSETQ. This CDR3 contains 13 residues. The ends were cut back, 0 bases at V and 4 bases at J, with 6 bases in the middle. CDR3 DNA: TGCGCCAGCAGCTTGGGACTCGCAGATACGCAGTATTTT. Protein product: CASSLGLADTQYF.